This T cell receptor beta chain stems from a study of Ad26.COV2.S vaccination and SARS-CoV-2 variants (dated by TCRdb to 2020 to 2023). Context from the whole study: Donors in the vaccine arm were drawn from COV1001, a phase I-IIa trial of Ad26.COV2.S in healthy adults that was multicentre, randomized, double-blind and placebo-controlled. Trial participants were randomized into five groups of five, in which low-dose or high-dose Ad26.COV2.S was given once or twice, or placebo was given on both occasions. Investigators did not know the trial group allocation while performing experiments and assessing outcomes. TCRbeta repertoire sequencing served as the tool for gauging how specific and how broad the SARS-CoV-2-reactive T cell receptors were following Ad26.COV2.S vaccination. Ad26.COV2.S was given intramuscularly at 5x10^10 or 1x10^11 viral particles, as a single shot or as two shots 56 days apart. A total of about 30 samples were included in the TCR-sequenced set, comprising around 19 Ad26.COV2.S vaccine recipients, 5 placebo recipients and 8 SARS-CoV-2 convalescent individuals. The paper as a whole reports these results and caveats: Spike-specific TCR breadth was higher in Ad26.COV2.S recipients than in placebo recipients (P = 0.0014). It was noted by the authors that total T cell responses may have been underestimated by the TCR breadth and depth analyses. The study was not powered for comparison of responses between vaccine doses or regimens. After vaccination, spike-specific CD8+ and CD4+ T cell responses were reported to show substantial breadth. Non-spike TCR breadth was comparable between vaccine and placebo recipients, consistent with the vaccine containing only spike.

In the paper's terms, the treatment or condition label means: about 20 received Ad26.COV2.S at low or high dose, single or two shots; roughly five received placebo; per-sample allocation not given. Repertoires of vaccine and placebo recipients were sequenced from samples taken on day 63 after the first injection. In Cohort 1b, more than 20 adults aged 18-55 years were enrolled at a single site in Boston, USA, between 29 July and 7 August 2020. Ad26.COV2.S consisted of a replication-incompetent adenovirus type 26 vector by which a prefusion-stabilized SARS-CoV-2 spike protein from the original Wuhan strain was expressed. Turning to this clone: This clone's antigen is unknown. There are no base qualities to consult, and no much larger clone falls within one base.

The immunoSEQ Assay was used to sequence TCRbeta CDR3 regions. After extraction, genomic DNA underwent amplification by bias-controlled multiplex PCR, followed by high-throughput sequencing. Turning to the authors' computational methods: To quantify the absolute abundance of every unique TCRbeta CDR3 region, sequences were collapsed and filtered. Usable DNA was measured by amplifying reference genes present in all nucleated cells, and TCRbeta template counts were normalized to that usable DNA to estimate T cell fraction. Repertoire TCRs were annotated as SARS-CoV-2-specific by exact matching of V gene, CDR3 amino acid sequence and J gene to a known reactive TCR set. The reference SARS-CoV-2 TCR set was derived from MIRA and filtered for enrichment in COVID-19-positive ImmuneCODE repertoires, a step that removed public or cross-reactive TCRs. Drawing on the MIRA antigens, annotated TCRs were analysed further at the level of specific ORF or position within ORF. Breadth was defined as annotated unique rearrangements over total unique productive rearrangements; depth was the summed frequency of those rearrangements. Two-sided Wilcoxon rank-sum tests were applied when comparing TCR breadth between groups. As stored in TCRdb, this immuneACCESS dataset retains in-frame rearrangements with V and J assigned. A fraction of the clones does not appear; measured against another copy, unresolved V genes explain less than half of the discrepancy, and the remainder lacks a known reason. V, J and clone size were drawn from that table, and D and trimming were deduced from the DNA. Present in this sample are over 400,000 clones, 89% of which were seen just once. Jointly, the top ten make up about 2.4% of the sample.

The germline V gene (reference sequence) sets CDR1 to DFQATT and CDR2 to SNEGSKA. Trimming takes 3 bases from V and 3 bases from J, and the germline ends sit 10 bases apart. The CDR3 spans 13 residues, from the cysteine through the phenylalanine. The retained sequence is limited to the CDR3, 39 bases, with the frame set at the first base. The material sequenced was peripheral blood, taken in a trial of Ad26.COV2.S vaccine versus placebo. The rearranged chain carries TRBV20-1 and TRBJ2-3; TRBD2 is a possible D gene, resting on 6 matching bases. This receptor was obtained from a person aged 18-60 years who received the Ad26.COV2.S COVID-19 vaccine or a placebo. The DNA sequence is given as TGCAGTGCTAGTCAGCGGGCGACAGATACGCAGTATTTT. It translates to CSASQRATDTQYF.